The 30 T cell receptor beta chains below come from one sample, sequenced in a study of breast tumors, draining lymph nodes, adjacent tissues. Axillary draining lymph nodes of breast cancer patients supplied the node samples. TCRdb passed the multiplex PCR reads through MiXCR, listing each CDR3 protein once. The sample lists roughly 220,000 distinct CDR3 sequences, 34% occurring once. Specimen: axillary lymph node tissue. Receptor source: a female donor with breast cancer. Some clones in this sample may be carry-over from other donors' samples.

At least ten counts were recorded for this clonotype. The CDR3 sequence is CASSLGRDYGYTF. In nucleotides, the CDR3 is TGTGCCAGCAGCTTAGGCAGGGACTATGGCTACACCTTC. The gene calls are TRBV7-9 and TRBJ1-2; tentatively, D is TRBD1 (5 bases). The germline V gene encodes CDR1 SEHNR and CDR2 FQNEAQ (reference sequence). Trimming shortened V by 1 base and J by 3 bases, and 6 bases separated the two germline ends. This CDR3 contains 13 residues. Full variable domain (remainder filled in from reference TRBV7-9 and TRBJ1-2): DTGVSQNPRHKITKRGQNVTFRCDPISEHNRLYWYRQTLGQGPEFLTYFQNEAQLEKSRLLSDRFSAERPKGSFSTLEIQRTEQGDSAMYLCASSLGRDYGYTFGSGTRLTVV.

The chain combines TRBV6-5 with TRBJ2-7, with 7 bases fitting TRBD1. Looked up from germline, CDR1 is MNHEY and CDR2 is SVGAGI. The CDR3 totals 18 residues. After removal of 4 bases from V and 3 bases from J, the junction contained 18 bases not matched to a gene. CDR3 in DNA: TGTGCCAGCAGTTTAAGACAGGGTCGCGATCCGTTCCACTACGAGCAGTACTTC. This translates into CASSLRQGRDPFHYEQYF.

This clonotype showed up many times. This chain connects TRBV5-1 to TRBJ1-5; the D is unclear. The germline V gene has CDR1 SGHRS and CDR2 YFSETQ. The V end lost 0 bases, the J end lost 7 bases, and 14 bases lay between the germline ends. This CDR3 is built from 15 residues. DNA for the CDR3: TGCGCCAGCAGCTTGGCCGGTTATAGGGAACAGCCCCAGCATTTT. Protein: CASSLAGYREQPQHF.

This clonotype was seen only a few times. The chain combines TRBV3-1 with TRBJ2-3, with TRBD2 matching over 13 bases. The germline gives CDR1 LGHDT, CDR2 YNNKEL (reference sequence). This CDR3 region has 16 residues. After removal of 4 bases from V and 4 bases from J, the junction contained 5 bases not matched to a gene. CDR3 sequence: CASSRTSGGAADTQYF. The DNA for the CDR3 is TGTGCCAGCAGCCGTACTAGCGGGGGGGCCGCAGATACGCAGTATTTT.

This clonotype was seen repeatedly, ten times or more. This sequence joins TRBV24-1 and TRBJ2-2; tentative D call: TRBD1 (6 bases). In germline, CDR1 is KGHDR, CDR2 SFDVKD. The CDR3 consists of 16 residues. Deletions cut 4 bases from V and 0 bases from J, with 11 bases between. CDR3 sequence reads: CATSDSGVSNTGELFF. The CDR3 nucleotides are TGTGCCACCAGTGACTCAGGGGTGTCGAACACCGGGGAGCTGTTTTTT.

This clonotype came up many times. The gene calls are TRBV2 and TRBJ2-3; the match to TRBD2 covers 16 bases. The CDR3 has 20 amino acids. Germline-derived CDR1 and CDR2 are SNHLY and FYNNEI. V shed 3 bases and J 3 bases; nucleotides not matched to a gene: 12. The CDR3 loop is CASSDGAPGLAGGPTDTQYF. In DNA form, the CDR3 reads TGTGCCAGCAGTGATGGGGCCCCGGGACTAGCGGGAGGGCCAACAGATACGCAGTATTTT.

This clonotype has ten or more counts. This chain's CDR3 is CATSRAGDRGGFNEQFF. CDR3 DNA: TGTGCCACCAGCAGAGCGGGGGACAGGGGCGGTTTCAATGAGCAGTTCTTC. V gene TRBV15 combines with J gene TRBJ2-1; 10 nucleotides match TRBD1. The trim removed 1 base at V and 6 bases at J, leaving 9 bases unmatched. Germline values: CDR1 LNHNV, CDR2 YYDKDF (reference sequence). The CDR3 sequence is 17 residues long.

This clonotype showed up many times. The J gene is TRBJ2-7, the V gene TRBV10-3; 11 bases are shared with TRBD2. The V gene end was trimmed by 10 bases and the J gene end by 4 bases; junction bases not matched to a gene: 9. The V gene's germline CDR1 is ENHRY and CDR2 SYGVKD. The CDR3 runs to 14 residues. DNA of the CDR3: TGTGCCACCTCGGGGGCTAGCGGGAGGTACGAGCAGTACTTC. It is translated as CATSGASGRYEQYF.

This clonotype was seen ten or more times. The genes are TRBV7-9 and TRBJ2-2, with 7 bases lining up with TRBD1. This CDR3 is built from 16 residues. V shed 3 bases, J shed 0 bases, and the junction held 4 bases outside the gene matches. Germline values: CDR1 SEHNR, CDR2 FQNEAQ (reference sequence). The CDR3 coding sequence is TGTGCCAGCAGCTTGGACAGGCCTACGAACACCGGGGAGCTGTTTTTT. Translation gives CASSLDRPTNTGELFF. The whole variable domain, remainder taken from reference TRBV7-9 and TRBJ2-2, is DTGVSQNPRHKITKRGQNVTFRCDPISEHNRLYWYRQTLGQGPEFLTYFQNEAQLEKSRLLSDRFSAERPKGSFSTLEIQRTEQGDSAMYLCASSLDRPTNTGELFFGEGSRLTVL.

In the case of this clonotype: A read error may be the cause here, since a much bigger clone is one base away. V is TRBV5-1 and J is TRBJ2-2, with D perhaps matching TRBD1 or TRBD2 (5 bases each). The CDR3 covers 13 residues. Per the germline V gene, CDR1 is SGHRS and CDR2 is YFSETQ. CDR3 sequence (DNA): TGCGCCAGCAGCACGGGGATTACCGGGGACCTGTTTTTT. Its protein is CASSTGITGDLFF.

This chain uses TRBV2 with TRBJ2-5; 10 bases align to TRBD2. The J segment lost 9 bases and the V segment lost 6 bases, leaving 13 bases of the junction unmatched. This CDR3 is built from 15 residues. Germline CDR1 and CDR2: SNHLY and FYNNEI. The CDR3 here is CASSPSGRGGEPQYF. The CDR3 DNA reads TGTGCCAGCAGCCCCAGCGGGAGGGGCGGGGAGCCCCAGTACTTC.

This clonotype was observed many times. The rearrangement uses TRBV20-1 and TRBJ1-2, with D tentatively TRBD1 (6 bases). Germline values: CDR1 DFQATT, CDR2 SNEGSKA (reference sequence). Trimming removed 0 bases from V and 4 bases from J, with 12 bases in between. The CDR3 has 14 residues. The CDR3, as DNA: TGCAGTGCTAGAGATGGCGGGGGGCCCTATGGCTACACCTTC. Its protein product is CSARDGGGPYGYTF.

The chain couples TRBV5-5 to TRBJ1-2; 8 bases agree with TRBD1. CDR1 and CDR2 from the germline V gene are SGHKS and YYEKEE (reference sequence). The junction had 17 bases not matched to a gene; V was cut back by 0 bases and J by 7 bases. There are 18 residues in the CDR3. The CDR3 is CASSLGPGQAGLETGYTF. The CDR3 bases are TGTGCCAGCAGCTTGGGACCGGGACAGGCCGGCCTCGAGACTGGCTACACCTTC.

This rearrangement joins TRBV7-9 to TRBJ1-4; D is uncertain. The V gene lost 4 bases and the J gene lost 4 bases, with 13 bases spanning the gap. Germline CDR1 is SEHNR and CDR2 is FQNEAQ (reference sequence). CDR3 length equals 15 residues. The CDR3 loop reads CASSYETGNNEKLFF. In DNA, the CDR3 is TGTGCCAGCAGCTATGAGACGGGAAATAATGAAAAACTGTTTTTT.

Ten or more counts support this clonotype. CDR3 sequence: CASSVAEDTRSSYNEQFF. In nucleotides, the CDR3 is TGTGCCAGCAGCGTAGCTGAGGATACTCGGAGCTCCTACAATGAGCAGTTCTTC. V usage is TRBV9 and J usage is TRBJ2-1; D uncertain. The CDR3 totals 18 residues. Trimming took 0 bases from V and 0 from J, leaving 16 bases between them. Per germline, CDR1 SGDLS and CDR2 YYNGEE.

Ten or more counts support this clonotype. CDR3 in DNA: TGCAGCGTTGAGCCGGACAGGGGGAGGTCGGAGACCCAGTACTTC. This gives the protein CSVEPDRGRSETQYF. The chain recombines TRBV29-1 with TRBJ2-5; TRBD1 matches 10 bases. V gave up 3 bases and J gave up 5 bases; unmatched junction bases: 9. The CDR3 extends over 15 amino acids. Germline V lookup: CDR1 SQVTM, CDR2 ANQGSEA.

This clonotype was picked up many times. This chain joins TRBV2 and TRBJ1-4; D perhaps matches TRBD1 (5 bases). V was pared by 9 bases and J by 2 bases, with 10 bases between. The CDR3 has 13 amino acids. CDR1 is SNHLY and CDR2 is FYNNEI in the germline V gene. As DNA, the CDR3 is TGTGCCAGTCAGGGCTCGACTAATGAAAAACTGTTTTTT. Protein product: CASQGSTNEKLFF.

The chain joins TRBV2 to TRBJ1-2, with D possibly being TRBD1 (5 bases). The CDR3 has 12 amino acids. Germline V CDR1 and CDR2: SNHLY, FYNNEI. CDR3 bases: TGTGCTAGTTCAGCAGGGCTCCATGGCTACACCTTC. This sequence encodes CASSAGLHGYTF.

This clonotype has a handful of counts. The chain joins TRBV10-2 to TRBJ1-1, with D possibly TRBD1 on 6 matching bases. The CDR3 has 13 residues. V was pared by 8 bases and J by 3 bases, with 13 bases between. Germline V gene sequence: CDR1 WSHSY, CDR2 SAAADI. CDR3 residues: CASAGAADTEAFF. The CDR3 DNA reads TGCGCCAGCGCAGGGGCCGCCGACACTGAAGCTTTCTTT.

For this clonotype: A much larger clone differs by one base, so this may be a read error. The rearrangement links TRBV5-1 to TRBJ2-3; D might be TRBD1 (8 bases). CDR1 and CDR2 (germline): SGHRS, YFSETQ. The CDR3 runs 16 residues. Trimming took off 4 bases at V and 2 bases at J, with 17 bases between the two ends. This CDR3 is CASSRGGQEHTDTQYF. The CDR3 bases are TGCGCCAGCAGCAGGGGGGGACAGGAGCACACAGATACGCAGTATTTT.

In this sample, this clonotype turned up many times. V is TRBV7-2 and J is TRBJ2-1; D is ambiguous. Germline V gives CDR1 SGHTA, CDR2 FQGNSA. The CDR3 sequence is 16 residues long. Trimming shortened V by 5 bases and J by 5 bases, and 19 bases separated the two germline ends. The CDR3 spells CASSLYLSVTNNEQFF. The DNA for the CDR3 is TGTGCCAGCAGCCTTTACCTTAGTGTGACCAACAATGAGCAGTTCTTC.

This clonotype has at least ten counts. An end of the junction does not agree with germline; a read error may underlie this. The chain recombines TRBV7-2 with TRBJ1-2; 7 bases line up with TRBD1. CDR3 size: 15 residues. Germline CDR1 reads SGHTA; CDR2 reads FQGNSA. The CDR3 DNA reads as TGTGCCAGCAGCTTAGTGGGACAGCAAAACTATGGCTACCCCTTC. It translates to CASSLVGQQNYGYPF. Based on the CDR3 plus reference TRBV7-2 and TRBJ1-2, the full variable domain is GAGVSQSPSNKVTEKGKDVELRCDPISGHTALYWYRQSLGQGLEFLIYFQGNSAPDKSGLPSDRFSAERTGGSVSTLTIQRTQQEDSAVYLCASSLVGQQNYGYPFGSGTRLTVV.

At least ten counts were recorded for this clonotype. V is TRBV4-1 and J is TRBJ1-2, with 10 bases aligning to TRBD1. The CDR3 extends over 15 amino acids. V shed 5 bases, J shed 4 bases, and the junction held 7 bases outside the gene matches. Germline CDR1 reads MGHRA; CDR2 reads YSYEKL. CDR3 amino acids: CASSYGTGVVYGYTF. The CDR3 DNA reads as TGCGCCAGCAGCTACGGGACAGGGGTGGTCTATGGCTACACCTTC.

As for this clonotype: One end of the junction varies from germline; a read error may be responsible. V gene TRBV7-2 combines with J gene TRBJ1-1; D is unclear. The CDR3 runs to 14 residues. In germline, CDR1 is SGHTA, CDR2 FQGNSA. The CDR3 bases are TGTGCCAGCAGCGTCGACATCAGAAACACTGGAGCTTTCTTT. As protein: CASSVDIRNTGAFF.

This clonotype came up a few times. This chain joins TRBV7-9 and TRBJ2-3, with D uncertain. This CDR3 spans 14 amino acids. Trimming stripped 1 base from V and 2 bases from J, with 7 bases between. Per germline, CDR1 SEHNR and CDR2 FQNEAQ (reference sequence). DNA of the CDR3: TGTGCCAGCAGCTTAGATGGCTACACAGATACGCAGTATTTT. Protein: CASSLDGYTDTQYF.

This clonotype was found many times. The chain recombines TRBV9 with TRBJ2-3, with 8 bases matching TRBD2. Per the germline V gene, CDR1 is SGDLS and CDR2 is YYNGEE. J gave up 0 bases and V 0 bases, and 12 bases lay outside the gene matches. There are 19 residues in the CDR3. The CDR3 region is CASSVGGKAGGLSTDTQYF. The CDR3, as DNA: TGTGCCAGCAGCGTAGGGGGGAAGGCGGGGGGACTAAGCACAGATACGCAGTATTTT.

This chain joins TRBV2 and TRBJ1-5; no definite D call. V lost 5 bases to trimming and J lost 2 bases, with 10 bases between them. Germline values: CDR1 SNHLY, CDR2 FYNNEI. The CDR3 runs 14 residues. The DNA for the CDR3 is TGTGCCAGCAGTCCGGACGGGGGCAATCAGCCCCAGCATTTT. Translated, it gives CASSPDGGNQPQHF. The full variable domain, its missing parts supplied by reference TRBV2 and TRBJ1-5, is EPEVTQTPSHQVTQMGQEVILRCVPISNHLYFYWYRQILGQKVEFLVSFYNNEISEKSEIFDDQFSVERPDGSNFTLKIRSTKLEDSAMYFCASSPDGGNQPQHFGDGTRLSIL.

Points on this clonotype: With a much larger clone just one base away, this may be a read error. The rearrangement uses TRBV20-1 and TRBJ2-3, with TRBD2 as a possible D gene (6 bases). With 6 bases removed from V and 8 bases from J, the gap between germline ends came to 21 bases. Germline V gene sequence: CDR1 DFQATT, CDR2 SNEGSKA (reference sequence). This CDR3 has 14 amino acids. The CDR3 reads CSAPVSGVRATQYF. The CDR3 nucleotides are TGCAGTGCCCCCGTGTCGGGAGTAAGGGCTACGCAGTATTTT.

At least ten counts were recorded for this clonotype. The genes are TRBV6-1 and TRBJ2-1, with TRBD2 identical over 8 bases. CDR1 is MNHNS, CDR2 SASEGT, per germline. V dropped 4 bases and J dropped 1; count of bases not matched to a gene: 3. CDR3 size: 15 residues. The CDR3 DNA follows: TGTGCCAGCAGTGCACGCGGGAGGTCCTACAATGAGCAGTTCTTC. Translating it yields CASSARGRSYNEQFF.

The CDR3 region has the DNA TGTGCCAGCAGCTTAGGTGTGGGCTTCCATGTCCTGACTTTC. It encodes CASSLGVGFHVLTF. This chain connects TRBV7-2 to TRBJ2-6; no firm D call. This CDR3 has 14 residues. Trimming pared 1 base from V and 13 bases from J, leaving 14 bases between. Germline assignment: CDR1 SGHTA and CDR2 FQGNSA.